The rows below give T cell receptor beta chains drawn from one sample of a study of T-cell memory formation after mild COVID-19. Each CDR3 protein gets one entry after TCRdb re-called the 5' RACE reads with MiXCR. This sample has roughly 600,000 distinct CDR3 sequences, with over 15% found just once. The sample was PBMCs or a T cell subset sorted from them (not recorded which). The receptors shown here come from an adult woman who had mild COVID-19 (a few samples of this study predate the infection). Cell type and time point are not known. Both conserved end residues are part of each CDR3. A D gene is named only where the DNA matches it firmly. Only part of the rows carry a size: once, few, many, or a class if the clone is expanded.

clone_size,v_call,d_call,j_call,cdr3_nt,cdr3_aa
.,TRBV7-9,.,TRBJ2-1,TGTGCCAGCACATATGGGGACGAGGGGGATGAGCAGTTCTTC,CASTYGDEGDEQFF
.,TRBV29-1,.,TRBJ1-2,TGCAGCGTTGAAGGGCCCGTCTCTTCTAATGGCTACACCTTC,CSVEGPVSSNGYTF
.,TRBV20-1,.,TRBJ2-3,TGCAGTTGCTCCTCCGGTGGGTTAGCGGGCACAGATACGCAGTATTTT,CSCSSGGLAGTDTQYF
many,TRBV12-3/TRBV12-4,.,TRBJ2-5,TGTGCCAGCAGCCCAGGGGATCGGGAGACCCAGTACTTC,CASSPGDRETQYF
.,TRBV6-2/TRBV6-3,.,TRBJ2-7,.,CASSSSDRFYEQYF
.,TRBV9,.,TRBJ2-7,TGTGCCAGCAGCGCCGGGGGACAGAGTAACTACGAGCAGTACTTC,CASSAGGQSNYEQYF
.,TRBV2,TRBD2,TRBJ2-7,TGTGCCAGCAGTGCCACCCTAGCGGGGGGCCGCGAGCAGTACTTC,CASSATLAGGREQYF
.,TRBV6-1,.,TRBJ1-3,TGTGCCAGCACCCCCCAGGCAGCACAATACTCTGGAAACACCATATATTTT,CASTPQAAQYSGNTIYF
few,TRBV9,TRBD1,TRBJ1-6,TGTGCCAGCAGCGCCACCGGGACAGCTGGCTCACCCCTCCACTTT,CASSATGTAGSPLHF
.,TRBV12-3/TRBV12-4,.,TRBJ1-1,TGTGCCAGCAGTTTCGCAGGGTACACTGAAGCTTTCTTT,CASSFAGYTEAFF
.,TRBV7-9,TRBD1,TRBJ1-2,TGTGCCAGCAGCTTATCTTTCACAGGGGAGCACTATGGCTACACCTTC,CASSLSFTGEHYGYTF
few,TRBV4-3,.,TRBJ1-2,TGCGCCAGCAGCCAAGGGACAGTTGAAGACTATGGCTACACCTTC,CASSQGTVEDYGYTF
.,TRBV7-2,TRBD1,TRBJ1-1,TGTGCCAGCAGCCTTAAGACGGACAGGGAGTGGAACACTGAAGCTTTCTTT,CASSLKTDREWNTEAFF
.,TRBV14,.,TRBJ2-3,TGTGCCAGCAGGGCCACACACACAGATACGCAGTATTTT,CASRATHTDTQYF
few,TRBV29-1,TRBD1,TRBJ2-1,TGCAGCGTTGAAGATCCAAAAGAAACCGGGACAGGACCCTACAATGAGCAGTTCTTC,CSVEDPKETGTGPYNEQFF
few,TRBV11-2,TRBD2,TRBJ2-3,TGTGCCAGCAGCTTACGCGGGGGGAGGTCAGATACGCAGTATTTT,CASSLRGGRSDTQYF
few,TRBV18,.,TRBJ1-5,TGTGCCAGCTCACCAAGTGGCAGTGGGCGGGTAAGCAATCAGCCCCAGCATTTT,CASSPSGSGRVSNQPQHF
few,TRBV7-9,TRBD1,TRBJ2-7,TGTGCCAGCAGCTTAACGTCGGGACAGGGCCACGAGCAGTACTTC,CASSLTSGQGHEQYF
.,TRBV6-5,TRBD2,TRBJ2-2,TGTGCCAGCAGCCCGACTAGCGGGAGGGTAGGGACCGGGGAGCTGTTTTTT,CASSPTSGRVGTGELFF
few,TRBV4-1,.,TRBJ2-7,TGCGCCAGCAGCCACCCCCAGGACGAGCAGTACTTC,CASSHPQDEQYF
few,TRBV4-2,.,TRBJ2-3,TGTGCCAGCAGCCAGCCCAGGGAGATCTATAGCACAGATACGCAGTATTTT,CASSQPREIYSTDTQYF
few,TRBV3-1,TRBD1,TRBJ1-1,TGTGCCAGCAGCCAGGGGACAGGGCCTGGTGAAGCTTTCTTT,CASSQGTGPGEAFF
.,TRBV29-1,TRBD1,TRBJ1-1,TGCAGCGTTGAAGGGGACAGGGAGGTGCATAACACTGAAGCTTTCTTT,CSVEGDREVHNTEAFF
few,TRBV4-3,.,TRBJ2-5,TGCGCCAGCAGCCGCGAGAGGGAAGAGACCCAGTACTTC,CASSREREETQYF
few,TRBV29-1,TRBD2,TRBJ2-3,TGCAGCGTCGTTTTACTAGCGGGGCTCACAGATACGCAGTATTTT,CSVVLLAGLTDTQYF
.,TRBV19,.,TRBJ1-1,TGTGCCAGTAGTATCGCCTTGAACACTGAAGCTTTCTTT,CASSIALNTEAFF
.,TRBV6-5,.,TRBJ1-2,TGTGCCAGCAGTTACTCAGGGGGAGTGAATGGCTACACCTTC,CASSYSGGVNGYTF
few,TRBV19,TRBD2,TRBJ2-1,TGTGCCAGTAGAAAACTAGCGGGAGGGAATGAGCAGTTCTTC,CASRKLAGGNEQFF
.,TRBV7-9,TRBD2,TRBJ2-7,TGTGCCAGCACAATATCGGGGGGGAGGGCCTACGAGCAGTACTTC,CASTISGGRAYEQYF
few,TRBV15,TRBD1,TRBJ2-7,TGTGCCACCAGAGCCTGGACAGGGGACTCCTACGAGCAGTACTTC,CATRAWTGDSYEQYF
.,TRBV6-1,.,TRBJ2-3,TGTGCCAGCAGTGCCTTTAGCCGAATCACAGATACGCAGTATTTT,CASSAFSRITDTQYF
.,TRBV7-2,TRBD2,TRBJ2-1,TGTGCCAGCAGCTTTCCGGGACTAGCGGGAGGTTCCTACAATGAGCAGTTCTTC,CASSFPGLAGGSYNEQFF
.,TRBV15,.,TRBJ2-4,TGTGCCACCAGCAGAGCGGGAGTGAACATTCAGTACTTC,CATSRAGVNIQYF
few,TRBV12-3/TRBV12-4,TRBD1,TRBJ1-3,TGTGCCAGCAGCTTTGCGACAGGGACAGGAAACACCATATATTTT,CASSFATGTGNTIYF
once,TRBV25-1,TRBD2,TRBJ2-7,TGTGCCAGCAGTGAGTCCGGACTAGCGGGACGATACGAGCAGTACTTC,CASSESGLAGRYEQYF
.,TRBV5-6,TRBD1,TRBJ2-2,TGTGCCAGCAGCTACCGGGACAGGGGGCCCACCGGGGAGCTGTTTTTT,CASSYRDRGPTGELFF
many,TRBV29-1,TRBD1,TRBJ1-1,TGCAGCGTTGAAACTTCCGGGACAGGGGCTTTCTTT,CSVETSGTGAFF
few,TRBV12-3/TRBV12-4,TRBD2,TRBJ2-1,TGTGCCAGCAGAAGGGCAGCGGGAGGGCCTAATGAGCAGTTCTTC,CASRRAAGGPNEQFF
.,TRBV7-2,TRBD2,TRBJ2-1,TGTGCCAGCTCTAGCGGGAGTCGTGGCAATGAGCAGTTCTTC,CASSSGSRGNEQFF
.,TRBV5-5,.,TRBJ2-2,TGTGCCAGCAGCCAGAGACAGGGAGGGGGCGGGGAGCTGTTTTTT,CASSQRQGGGGELFF
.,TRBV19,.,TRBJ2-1,TGTGCCAGTAGTATGGCGGGGGCTCCCAATGAGCAGTTCTTC,CASSMAGAPNEQFF
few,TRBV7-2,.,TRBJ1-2,TGTGCCAGCAGACAACAGGGAAACTATGGCTACACCTTC,CASRQQGNYGYTF
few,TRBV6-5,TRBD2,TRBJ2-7,TGTGCCAGCAGCCGGCGGGCGGGAGGGGTATACGAGCAGTACTTC,CASSRRAGGVYEQYF
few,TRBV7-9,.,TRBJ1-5,TGTGCCAGCAGCGCGGACGATCAGCCCCAGCATTTT,CASSADDQPQHF
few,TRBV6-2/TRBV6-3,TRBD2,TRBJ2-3,TGTGCCAGCAGTTACTCCCCGTGGGGTAGCGGGAGTGCAGATACGCAGTATTTT,CASSYSPWGSGSADTQYF
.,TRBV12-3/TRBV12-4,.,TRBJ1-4,TGTGCCAGCAGTAAGAACCGTCCGACAGGTCGTAATGAAAAACTGTTTTTT,CASSKNRPTGRNEKLFF
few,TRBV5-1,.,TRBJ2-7,TGCGCCAGCAGCTTGGCCGAAGGGGGGGGAAGCTCCTACGAGCAGTACTTC,CASSLAEGGGSSYEQYF